This T cell receptor (beta chain) is from a study of blood T cell repertoires in COVID-19 (dated by TCRdb to the early 2020s). Background on the whole study: The collaborator samples originated in the United States, Italy and Spain and spanned the acute and convalescent phases of COVID-19. The repertoires were released in a freely available public database intended as a resource for research on the immune response to SARS-CoV-2. Samples came from the ongoing ImmuneRACE study (first 160 participants) plus 1,254 subjects from 6 global collaborators. Where HLA class I and class II types were available, the types were taken from metadata supplied by the sample provider, not from assay-based typing. The prospective study material was composed of cDNA or gDNA derived from T cells, B-cell-depleted T cells, or PBMCs. Deeply sampled blood TCRbeta repertoires from subjects exposed to, actively infected with, or recovered from COVID-19 were included in the dataset. Sample metadata almost always included a de-identified subject ID, COVID-19 status, age in years and sex.

TCRbeta CDR3 regions were amplified from genomic DNA by means of the immunoSEQ Assay, a bias-controlled multiplex PCR. In the paper's pipeline: Nucleated cell counts per sample were estimated from amplification of reference gene primers within the assay. To quantify the absolute abundance of each unique TCRbeta CDR3 rearrangement, sequence reads were collapsed and filtered. Productive Simpson clonality was computed per sample as the square root of Simpson's diversity index over productive rearrangements. Imported from immuneACCESS, the table was reduced by TCRdb to in-frame sequences with V and J called. These copies leave out some clones; in studies compared against another copy, an unresolved V gene accounts for under half, and the cause of the remainder is not known. That table furnishes V, J and clone size, whereas the DNA furnished D and trimming. The sample contains 200,000 to 250,000 clones, approximately 80% of them found a single time. Jointly, the top ten make up approximately 1.3% of the sample.

A word on this clone: Its antigen target is currently unknown. Per-nucleotide qualities are absent, and no much larger clonotype sits a single base away.

Study-wide findings and limitations: How much clinical and demographic metadata was included differed by source and by participant, and the metadata was provided uncurated.

V and J are truncated by 6 bases and 6 bases respectively, leaving an intervening sequence of 12 bases. CDR1 MNHEY and CDR2 SMNVEV are derived from the germline V gene (reference sequence). Taken from cysteine to phenylalanine, the CDR3 has 13 residues. Only CDR3 DNA remains: 39 bases, in frame from the first base. Samples from volunteer blood donors who had recovered from COVID-19 were contributed by a second Seattle source. Each collaborating institution followed its own protocols to collect whole blood in K2EDTA tubes. For TCRbeta analysis, collaborators shipped samples in one of three forms: frozen whole blood, isolated PBMCs, or DNA extracted from either of those sample types.

This TCR was sampled from a woman between 40 and 50 years old who had recovered from COVID-19. Here the chain combines TRBV27 and TRBJ2-1; the D gene remains uncertain. What was sequenced was peripheral blood. The DNA sequence reads TGTGCCAGCAGCATCCTATCTGTCAATGAGCAGTTCTTC. It is translated as CASSILSVNEQFF.